Listed here are 7 T cell receptor beta chains from one sample, sequenced in a study of blood T cell repertoires in COVID-19. Sequencing used immunoSEQ multiplex PCR; TCRdb keeps in-frame clones, though not all of them. The sample lists about 130,000 clones, about 77% occurring once. Sequencing input: peripheral blood. These receptors came from a man older than 75 with acute or convalescent COVID-19.

This sequence joins TRBV11-2 and TRBJ2-2, with a possible D match to TRBD2 (5 bases). Trimming left V 0 bases short and J 2 bases short, with 7 bases between. Germline V CDR1 and CDR2: SGHAT, FQNNGV. The CDR3 runs 15 residues. CDR3 loop: CASSLDGKNTGELFF. CDR3 bases: TGTGCCAGCAGCTTAGACGGGAAAAACACCGGGGAGCTGTTTTTT.

The V call is TRBV7-9, the J call TRBJ2-4; no firm D call. Trimming removed 5 bases from V and 0 bases from J, with 8 bases in between. CDR1 SEHNR and CDR2 FQNEAQ come from the germline V gene (reference sequence). CDR3 length: 14 amino acids. As DNA, the CDR3 is TGTGCCAGCAGCCCTACAGCAGCCAAAAACATTCAGTACTTC. Translated: CASSPTAAKNIQYF.

This clone has a single count. J is TRBJ2-7 and V is TRBV25-1; D gene ambiguous. Trimming took off 10 bases at V and 3 bases at J, with 10 bases between the two ends. Germline V gene sequence: CDR1 MGHDK, CDR2 SYGVNS. This CDR3 region has 11 residues. CDR3 loop: CATRGNYEQYF. In DNA form, the CDR3 reads TGTGCCACCCGAGGTAACTACGAGCAGTACTTC.

The CDR3 coding sequence is TGCGCCAGCAGCCAAGTCCCCGGGCGAGGGGAGACCCAGTACTTC. It is translated as CASSQVPGRGETQYF. J is TRBJ2-5 and V is TRBV4-1; tentative D call: TRBD2 (5 bases). Trimming left V 1 base short and J 5 bases short, with 14 bases between. The germline V gene encodes CDR1 MGHRA and CDR2 YSYEKL. The CDR3 is 15 residues long.

The chain carries TRBV6-5 and TRBJ2-7; 9 bases match TRBD1. The trim removed 7 bases at V and 6 bases at J, leaving 10 bases unmatched. The germline gives CDR1 MNHEY, CDR2 SVGAGI. This CDR3 spans 14 amino acids. This CDR3 reads CASTPGTGFGEQYF. CDR3 in DNA: TGTGCCAGCACCCCCGGGACAGGGTTCGGCGAGCAGTACTTC.

This clone was seen just once. The chain joins TRBV19 to TRBJ2-2; 7 nucleotides align to TRBD2. The CDR3 spans 14 residues. Germline assignment: CDR1 LNHDA and CDR2 SQIVND (reference sequence). Trimming took 10 bases from V and 4 from J; bases not matched to a gene: 9. The CDR3 nucleotides are TGTGCCACTTACCGGGAGGCGGGCACCGGGGAGCTGTTTTTT. Protein product: CATYREAGTGELFF.

This chain uses TRBV10-3 with TRBJ2-4; TRBD1 aligns across 9 bases. CDR1 is ENHRY, CDR2 SYGVKD, per germline. The CDR3 contains 13 residues. With V trimmed by 6 bases and J by 4 bases, 1 base remained unmatched. CDR3 coding DNA: TGTGCCATCAGCGGGACAGGGAAAAACATTCAGTACTTC. Protein: CAISGTGKNIQYF.